Reported below is one TCR beta chain. Its cognate antigen is unknown. V dropped 1 base and J dropped 8 bases, with 11 bases sitting between them. Germline CDR1 SEHNR, CDR2 FQNEAQ (reference sequence). This CDR3 has 14 residues. The source of the sample is a study of blood T cells in healthy people across ages. Overall study results and limits: Across the age range, TCR beta diversity per million T cells fell in a roughly linear way.

A second roughly 6 to 12 cycle PCR used barcoded and J-beta primers. Through a template-switch adaptor with 12 random nucleotides, each cDNA molecule received a tag. TCRdb re-analysed the 5' RACE reads in MiXCR, keeping a single row per CDR3 protein. The sample includes 850,000 to 1,300,000 distinct CDR3 sequences, 35% to 55% of them seen just once. Sequenced material: blood. This chain joins TRBV7-9 and TRBJ1-4; D is uncertain. The receptor comes from a woman in her sixties or seventies in good health. CDR3 region: CASSLVSGREKLFF. CDR3 bases: TGTGCCAGCAGCTTAGTGTCTGGGAGAGAAAAACTGTTTTTT. Full variable domain (missing parts from reference TRBV7-9 and TRBJ1-4): DTGVSQNPRHKITKRGQNVTFRCDPISEHNRLYWYRQTLGQGPEFLTYFQNEAQLEKSRLLSDRFSAERPKGSFSTLEIQRTEQGDSAMYLCASSLVSGREKLFFGSGTQLSVL.